This entry is about one T cell receptor beta chain. Antigen specificity is unknown. The protocol was immunoSEQ multiplex PCR, while the TCRdb copy is restricted to in-frame clones and leaves out a portion. Here the sample spans just over 45,000 clones, around 70% being singletons. This sample is part of a study of cytotoxic CD8 clonotypes in ibrutinib-treated CLL. Study information: Of the patients, around 12 were relapsed/refractory, some 15 treatment-naive and under 18 IGHV unmutated. Recorded responses included around 24 partial and 2 complete; following median about 68 months, 14 stayed remitted and about twelve progressed. Whole-study findings and limits: Contraction or stability on treatment characterized the public clonotypes, which were uncommon.

TCR beta library input comprised around 2 micrograms of genomic DNA from cryopreserved PBMCs. The sequences come from PBMCs, collected after 12 months of ibrutinib treatment. The clonotype was recovered from a human donor with chronic lymphocytic leukemia.

CDR3 in amino acids: CASSEGAGGREQYF. DNA of the CDR3: TGTGCCAGCAGTGAAGGGGCAGGAGGCCGCGAGCAGTACTTC. The chain is built from TRBV6-1 and TRBJ2-7, with D possibly being TRBD2 (5 bases). There are 14 residues in the CDR3. Trimming cost V 1 base and J 6 bases, with 13 bases left between them. Per the germline V gene, CDR1 is MNHNS and CDR2 is SASEGT.